This record concerns one TCR beta chain sequence. The sample belongs to a study of Tregs in tolerant kidney transplant recipients. Clones were read by immunoSEQ multiplex PCR, and TCRdb kept only the in-frame ones, dropping some. Of approximately 20,000 clones in the sample, over 70% were seen once. Trimming removed 2 bases at V and 5 bases at J, with 13 bases between. Looked up from germline, CDR1 is SGHVS and CDR2 is FQNEAQ. The CDR3 runs to 14 residues. Recipients received nonmyeloablative bone marrow transplants from related graft donors, with transient mixed chimerism. The source is a human patient who received a combined kidney and bone marrow transplant. Some T cells here may be from the graft donor. The chain couples TRBV7-8 to TRBJ2-7, with TRBD2 as a possible D gene (5 bases). Material: CD8+ T cells from blood (PBMCs), obtained 6 months after the transplant. The CDR3 loop reads CASSLLPGWDEQYF. DNA for the CDR3: TGTGCCAGCAGCTTACTACCGGGGTGGGACGAGCAGTACTTC.